What follows is one TCR beta chain and its context. No antigen is known for it. The record originates from a study of T cell repertoires and HLA-DP antigens. The PCR primers covered 54 TRBV and 13 TRBJ segments. For pre-culture CD4+ samples, the target was a few hundred thousand T cell genomes. Clones were sequenced by immunoSEQ multiplex PCR, and TCRdb holds only the in-frame ones, with some missing. The sample consists of around 100,000 clones, 85% to 95% of them appearing once. The CDR3 extends over 14 amino acids. Germline CDR1 MDHEN, CDR2 SYDVKM. Trimming removed 6 bases from V and 6 bases from J, with 17 bases in between.

The chain uses TRBV28 and TRBJ1-2, with a tentative D call TRBD1 (5 bases). The specimen was CD4+ T cells from PBMCs. This TCR was recovered from a young woman in good health and CMV-seronegative. This CDR3 is CASSPRLQGNGYTF. The CDR3 bases are TGTGCCAGCAGCCCACGACTCCAGGGAAATGGCTACACCTTC.